This section outlines one T cell receptor beta chain sequence together with its context. Its antigen is as yet unknown. This specimen comes from a study of PD-1 blockade in mismatch repair-deficient tumors. As for the study in general: Enrolled about 2013-2016, patients had progressing, pretreated mismatch repair-deficient cancers of about a dozen types.

TCRdb keeps only in-frame clones here, not all; method: immunoSEQ multiplex PCR. The data show under 150,000 clones, approximately 86% seen once. Points from the study as a whole: After pembrolizumab, tumor-resident clones rose rapidly, then generally contracted before radiologic responses.

The receptor's source is an adult with mismatch repair-deficient cancer. Material: peripheral blood, obtained 44 weeks after starting pembrolizumab.

The CDR3 DNA reads as TGTGCCACCCCGGGACTAGCGGGAATCTACGAGCAGTACTTC. Protein: CATPGLAGIYEQYF. The chain has TRBV2 and TRBJ2-7, with 13 bases lining up with TRBD2. Germline CDR1 and CDR2: SNHLY and FYNNEI. V shed 10 bases, J shed 3 bases, and the junction held 6 bases outside the gene matches. The CDR3 covers 14 residues.